The entry below describes one T cell receptor beta chain. This clone was counted a few times. What this receptor recognizes is not known. Compared with germline, one end of the junction differs, possibly owing to a read error. The entry originates in a study of cytomegalovirus exposure and HLA in healthy donors (dated by TCRdb to 2017 to 2019). Turning to the overall study: According to a later analysis, the roughly 120 validation repertoires were produced on the same platform as the 700 or so repertoires of the first cohort. The study aimed to test whether signatures of past pathogen exposure could be identified by cataloging public T cell receptors. Besides the first cohort of under 700 subjects, a separate validation cohort made up of 95 to 150 different subjects was used. The study combined high-throughput TCR immunosequencing, statistical association of individual TCRs with disease status, and machine learning to predict cytomegalovirus infection status.

The donors were included in the validation cohort of 120 subjects, a group kept apart from the approximately 690-subject first cohort. Libraries were built with the immunoSEQ multiplex PCR assay. The authors' analysis ran thus. A statistical classification framework was developed to diagnose cytomegalovirus status using the catalog of TCR beta chain sequences. This immuneACCESS table, as held by TCRdb, lists in-frame sequences with V and J called but not all clones. Of the missing ones, under half trace to an unresolved V gene in checked studies; the others have no known cause. V and J calls and clone size are copied from that table; D and trimming were computed from the DNA. The sample contains 260,000 or so clones, approximately 87% of them found a single time. The ten largest clones capture less than 3% of the sample. Study-wide findings and limitations: A later analysis lacked HLA typing for the validation cohort, so it scored co-occurrence in that cohort across all 110 or so repertoires. Cytomegalovirus status was reported to be diagnosed by the classifier with high specificity and sensitivity in both the original and validation cohorts. Subsequent analysis determined that TCRs grouped into clusters in the first cohort also showed a tendency toward co-occurrence across the 120 or so validation repertoires, and about 94% of cluster scores exceeded 0. In vitro tests confirmed that a few of the cytomegalovirus-associated TCR beta chains recognize cytomegalovirus antigens. Most TCR sequences were observed very rarely across donors, whereas some public TCRs were present in many individuals. It was suggested by the authors that the approach could potentially be generalized to other disease states and immunological phenotypes. In the study, approximately 160 TCR beta chains were listed as associated with cytomegalovirus.

The receptor was isolated from a man between 18 and 29 years old in good health and CMV-seronegative. Sequencing used PBMCs.

CDR3 sequence: CASSLRGWDSPQF. The DNA sequence is TGTGCCAGCAGCTTAAGAGGTTGGGACAGCCCCCAATTT. The chain employs TRBV7-8 and TRBJ1-6; 7 of the junction bases match TRBD1. From a lookup of the germline V gene, CDR1 and CDR2 are SGHVS and FQNEAQ. CDR3 length: 13 amino acids, cysteine to phenylalanine. Here the CDR3 DNA is all that survives: 39 bases in frame from base 1. With the rest looked up from the reference TRBV7-8 and TRBJ1-6 genes rather than sequenced, the full variable domain is GAGVSQSPRYKVAKRGQDVALRCDPISGHVSLFWYQQALGQGPEFLTYFQNEAQLDKSGLPSDRFFAERPEGSVSTLKIQRTQQEDSAVYLCASSLRGWDSPQFGNGTRLTVT.